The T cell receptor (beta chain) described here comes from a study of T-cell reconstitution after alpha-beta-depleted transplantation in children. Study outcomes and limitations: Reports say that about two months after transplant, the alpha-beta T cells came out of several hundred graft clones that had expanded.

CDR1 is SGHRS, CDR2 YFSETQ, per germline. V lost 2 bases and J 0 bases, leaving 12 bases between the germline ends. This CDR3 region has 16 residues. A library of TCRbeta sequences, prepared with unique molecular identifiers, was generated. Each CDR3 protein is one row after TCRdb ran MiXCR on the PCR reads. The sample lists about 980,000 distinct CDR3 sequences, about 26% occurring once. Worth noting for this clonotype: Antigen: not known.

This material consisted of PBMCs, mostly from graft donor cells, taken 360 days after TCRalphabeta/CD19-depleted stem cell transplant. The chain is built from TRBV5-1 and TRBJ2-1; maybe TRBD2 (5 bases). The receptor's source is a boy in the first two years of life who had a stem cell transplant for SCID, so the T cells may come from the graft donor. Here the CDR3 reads CASSFRSGSSYNEQFF. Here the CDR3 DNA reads TGCGCCAGCAGCTTCCGGTCGGGGAGCTCCTACAATGAGCAGTTCTTC.